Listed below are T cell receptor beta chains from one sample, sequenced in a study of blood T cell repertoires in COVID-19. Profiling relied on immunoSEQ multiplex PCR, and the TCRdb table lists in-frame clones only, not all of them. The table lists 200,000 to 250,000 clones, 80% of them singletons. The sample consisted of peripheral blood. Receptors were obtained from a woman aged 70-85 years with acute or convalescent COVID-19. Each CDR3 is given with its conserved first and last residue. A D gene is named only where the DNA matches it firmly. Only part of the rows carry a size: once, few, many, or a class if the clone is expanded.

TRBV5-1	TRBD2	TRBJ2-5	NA	CASSLGAGGPLRETQYF	TGCGCCAGCAGCTTGGGAGCGGGGGGGCCTCTTAGAGAGACCCAGTACTTC
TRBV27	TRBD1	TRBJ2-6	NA	CASSRGTGVSGANVLTF	TGTGCCAGCAGTAGGGGCACAGGGGTCTCTGGGGCCAACGTCCTGACTTTC
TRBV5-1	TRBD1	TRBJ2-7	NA	CASSSTGGLPYEQYF	TGCGCCAGCAGCTCGACAGGGGGGTTGCCCTACGAGCAGTACTTC
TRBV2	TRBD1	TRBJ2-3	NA	CASSWGQGAADTQYF	TGTGCCAGCAGTTGGGGACAGGGGGCGGCAGATACGCAGTATTTT
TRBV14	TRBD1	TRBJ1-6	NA	CASSQNRGQALHF	TGTGCCAGCAGCCAAAATCGGGGACAGGCCCTCCACTTT
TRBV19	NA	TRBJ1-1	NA	CASSIQGASLEAFF	TGTGCCAGTAGTATCCAAGGAGCCAGCCTTGAAGCTTTCTTT
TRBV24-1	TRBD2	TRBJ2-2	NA	CATRETSGGKGELFF	TGTGCCACCAGGGAGACTAGCGGGGGAAAGGGGGAGCTGTTTTTT
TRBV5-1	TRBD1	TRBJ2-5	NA	CASSWTGGQETQYF	TGCGCCAGCAGCTGGACAGGGGGTCAAGAGACCCAGTACTTC
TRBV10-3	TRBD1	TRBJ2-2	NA	CAISDRQGLNTGELFF	TGTGCCATCAGTGATAGACAGGGGTTAAACACCGGGGAGCTGTTTTTT
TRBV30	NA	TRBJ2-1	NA	CAWTPRYNEQFF	TGTGCCTGGACCCCTCGGTACAATGAGCAGTTCTTC
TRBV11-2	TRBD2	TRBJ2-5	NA	CASSLLAGQYF	TGTGCCAGCAGCTTATTAGCGGGCCAGTACTTC
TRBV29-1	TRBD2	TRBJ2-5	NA	CSVVPLGGGETQYF	TGCAGCGTTGTACCATTGGGCGGGGGAGAGACCCAGTACTTC
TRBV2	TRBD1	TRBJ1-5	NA	CASGDSEHQPQHF	TGTGCCAGCGGGGACAGCGAGCATCAGCCCCAGCATTTT
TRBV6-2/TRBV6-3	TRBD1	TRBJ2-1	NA	CASSYFRDRGSVRNEQFF	TGTGCCAGCAGTTACTTCCGGGACAGGGGTAGCGTGCGGAATGAGCAGTTCTTC
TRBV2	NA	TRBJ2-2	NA	CASSPGLRALTGELFF	TGTGCCAGCAGCCCGGGACTTAGGGCTTTAACCGGAGAGCTGTTTTTT
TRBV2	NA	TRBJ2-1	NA	CASLRGSPNNEQFF	TGTGCCAGCCTCCGGGGATCCCCCAACAATGAGCAGTTCTTC
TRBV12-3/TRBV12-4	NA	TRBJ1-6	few	CASSLNSNSPLHF	TGTGCCAGCAGTTTAAACAGCAATTCACCCCTCCACTTT
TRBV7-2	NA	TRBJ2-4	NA	CASSFQMNIQYF	TGTGCCAGCAGCTTCCAAATGAACATTCAGTACTTC
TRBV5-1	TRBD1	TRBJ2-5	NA	CASSWQGVMETQYF	TGCGCCAGCAGCTGGCAGGGGGTAATGGAGACCCAGTACTTC
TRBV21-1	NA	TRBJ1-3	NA	CASSSLPFQGFAGNTIYF	TGTGCCAGCAGCAGCTTACCGTTTCAGGGTTTTGCTGGAAACACCATATATTTT
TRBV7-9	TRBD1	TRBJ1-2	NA	CASSSTHTQQGSYTF	TGTGCCAGCAGCTCAACACACACCCAACAGGGGAGCTACACCTTC
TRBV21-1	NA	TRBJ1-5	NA	CASSPRDRLNQPQHF	TGTGCCAGCAGCCCTAGGGACAGGCTAAATCAGCCCCAGCATTTT
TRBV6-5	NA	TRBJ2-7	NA	CAIEQDTWIYF	TGTGCCATAGAACAGGACACCTGGATATACTTC
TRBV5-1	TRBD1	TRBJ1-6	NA	CASSLVQGASSPLHF	TGCGCCAGCAGCTTGGTACAGGGGGCAAGTTCACCCCTCCACTTT
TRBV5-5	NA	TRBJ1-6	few	CASSPEIDNSPLHF	TGTGCCAGCAGCCCTGAGATTGATAATTCACCCCTCCACTTT
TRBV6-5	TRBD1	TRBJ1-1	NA	CASSLRQGGTEAFF	TGTGCCAGCAGTCTAAGACAGGGCGGCACTGAAGCTTTCTTT
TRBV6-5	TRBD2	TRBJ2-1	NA	CASRVLAGVSNEQFF	TGTGCCAGCAGGGTACTAGCGGGGGTAAGCAATGAGCAGTTCTTC
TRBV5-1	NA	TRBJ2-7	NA	CASSLDSVTRNDQYF	TGCGCCAGCAGCTTGGATAGCGTAACGAGGAACGACCAGTACTTC
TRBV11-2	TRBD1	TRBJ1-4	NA	CASSQKETGSNEKLFF	TGTGCCAGCAGCCAAAAGGAGACAGGGAGTAATGAAAAACTGTTTTTT
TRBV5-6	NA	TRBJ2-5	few	CASSFGLGGETQYF	TGTGCCAGCAGCTTTGGGTTGGGGGGAGAGACCCAGTACTTC
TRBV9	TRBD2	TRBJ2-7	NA	CASSVGGGLLSYEQYF	TGTGCCAGCAGCGTAGGCGGGGGGCTTTTATCCTACGAGCAGTACTTC
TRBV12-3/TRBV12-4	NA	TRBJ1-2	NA	CASSYSGLYGYTF	TGTGCCAGCAGTTATTCAGGGCTCTATGGCTACACCTTC
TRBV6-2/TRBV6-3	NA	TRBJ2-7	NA	CASSYSKYRTAVTYEQYF	TGTGCCAGCAGTTACTCGAAATACAGGACCGCAGTAACCTACGAGCAGTACTTC
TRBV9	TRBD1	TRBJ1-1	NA	CASTPKGTDRGRYGEAFF	TGTGCCAGCACCCCCAAGGGAACGGACAGGGGGAGGTATGGTGAAGCTTTCTTT
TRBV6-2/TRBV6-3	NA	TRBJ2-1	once	CASSYRFDEAASSYNEQFF	TGTGCCAGCAGTTACAGGTTTGATGAAGCGGCGAGCTCCTACAATGAGCAGTTCTTC
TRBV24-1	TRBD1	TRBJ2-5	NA	CATSDLGDRGETQYF	TGTGCCACCAGTGATTTGGGGGACAGAGGGGAGACCCAGTACTTC
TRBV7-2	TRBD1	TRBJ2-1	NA	CASSRSEGAHTEQFF	TGTGCCAGCAGCCGGTCCGAGGGGGCGCATACTGAGCAGTTCTTC
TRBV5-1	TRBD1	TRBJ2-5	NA	CASSGGQGPHETQYF	TGCGCCAGCAGCGGGGGACAGGGGCCCCACGAGACCCAGTACTTC
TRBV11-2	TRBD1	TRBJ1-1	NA	CASSGTGGRAFF	TGTGCCAGCAGCGGGACAGGGGGCCGAGCTTTCTTT
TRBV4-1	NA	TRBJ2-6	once	CASSRDNSGANVLTF	TGCGCCAGCAGCCGGGACAACTCTGGGGCCAACGTCCTGACTTTC
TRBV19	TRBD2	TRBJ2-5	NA	CASSTPQLAGGGETQYF	TGTGCCAGTAGTACCCCCCAACTAGCGGGGGGGGGAGAGACCCAGTACTTC